A selection of T cell receptor beta chains follows, all from one sample in a study of T cell repertoires in cytomegalovirus infection. TCRdb re-derived calls from the reads in MiXCR, one entry per CDR3 protein. This repertoire shows about 140,000 distinct CDR3 sequences, about 6.3% found once; its top ten account for approximately 19%. The specimen sequenced was PBMCs. All receptors come from a human donor in good health (CMV status not recorded). Some clones in this sample may be carry-over from other donors' samples. Both conserved end residues are part of each CDR3. A D gene is named only where the DNA matches it firmly. Some rows mark clone size as missing; the rest say once, few, many or name a class of expanded clone.

size	D	J	V	CDR3	DNA
-	-	TRBJ2-3	TRBV2	CASVLAASTDTQYF	TGTGCCAGCGTCCTAGCCGCGAGTACAGATACGCAGTATTTT
many	TRBD1	TRBJ2-2	TRBV7-2	CASSPIATGGASGELFF	TGTGCCAGCAGCCCCATCGCGACAGGGGGCGCGTCCGGGGAGCTGTTTTTT
many	-	TRBJ2-4	TRBV6-6	CASSGMVAAKNIQYF	TGTGCCAGCAGTGGTATGGTAGCTGCCAAAAACATTCAGTACTTC
-	-	TRBJ2-1	TRBV2	CASSDTGSSYNEQFF	TGTGCCAGCAGTGACACTGGGAGCTCCTACAATGAGCAGTTCTTC
few	-	TRBJ2-6	TRBV29-1	CSVGSGANVLTF	TGCAGCGTTGGGTCTGGGGCCAACGTCCTGACTTTC
few	-	TRBJ2-3	TRBV12-3/TRBV12-4	CASSLGQQYF	TGTGCCAGCAGTTTGGGGCAGCAGTATTTT
-	-	TRBJ2-1	TRBV10-3	CAIRGDSYNEQFF	TGTGCCATCAGGGGGGACTCCTACAATGAGCAGTTCTTC
many	TRBD2	TRBJ2-3	TRBV7-2	CATNSGGTDTQYF	TGTGCCACAAATAGCGGGGGGACAGATACGCAGTATTTT
many	TRBD1	TRBJ2-2	TRBV4-1	CASSQGQSRTGATGELFF	TGCGCCAGCAGCCAAGGGCAGTCCCGGACAGGGGCCACCGGGGAGCTGTTTTTT
many	-	TRBJ2-2	TRBV7-3	CASSPQRGGTGELFF	TGTGCCAGCAGCCCCCAGAGAGGGGGCACCGGGGAGCTGTTTTTT
many	-	TRBJ2-3	TRBV7-2	CASNGGTDTQYF	TGTGCCAGCAACGGGGGCACAGATACGCAGTATTTT
many	-	TRBJ1-1	TRBV6-2/TRBV6-3	CASSPLVTEAFF	TGTGCCAGCAGCCCCTTAGTCACTGAAGCTTTCTTT
few	TRBD2	TRBJ2-7	TRBV12-3/TRBV12-4	CASSRAGHHSYEQYF	TGTGCCAGCAGCCGAGCGGGGCACCACTCCTACGAGCAGTACTTC
many	-	TRBJ2-3	TRBV7-2	CASGGSTDTQYF	TGTGCCAGCGGGGGGAGCACAGATACGCAGTATTTT
few	-	TRBJ2-1	TRBV19	CASSSSMNEQFF	TGTGCCAGTAGTAGCTCCATGAATGAGCAGTTCTTC
few	-	TRBJ2-5	TRBV29-1	CSVEGRGQQETQYF	TGCAGCGTTGAAGGTCGGGGGCAACAAGAGACCCAGTACTTC
few	-	TRBJ1-1	TRBV20-1	CSASPGRGMNTEAFF	TGCAGTGCTTCGCCGGGACGGGGGATGAACACTGAAGCTTTCTTT
many	TRBD1	TRBJ1-1	TRBV7-2	CASSIRGRDTEAFF	TGTGCCAGCAGCATCAGGGGGCGGGACACTGAAGCTTTCTTT
many	-	TRBJ1-4	TRBV25-1	CASSEYGRAENEKLFF	TGTGCCAGCAGTGAATATGGGCGAGCCGAAAATGAAAAACTGTTTTTT
many	TRBD2	TRBJ2-1	TRBV6-1	CAICQLAGNEQFF	TGTGCCATCTGTCAACTAGCGGGGAATGAGCAGTTCTTC
many	-	TRBJ1-5	TRBV12-3/TRBV12-4	CASRTGSGPQHF	TGTGCCAGCAGGACAGGCTCTGGGCCCCAGCATTTT